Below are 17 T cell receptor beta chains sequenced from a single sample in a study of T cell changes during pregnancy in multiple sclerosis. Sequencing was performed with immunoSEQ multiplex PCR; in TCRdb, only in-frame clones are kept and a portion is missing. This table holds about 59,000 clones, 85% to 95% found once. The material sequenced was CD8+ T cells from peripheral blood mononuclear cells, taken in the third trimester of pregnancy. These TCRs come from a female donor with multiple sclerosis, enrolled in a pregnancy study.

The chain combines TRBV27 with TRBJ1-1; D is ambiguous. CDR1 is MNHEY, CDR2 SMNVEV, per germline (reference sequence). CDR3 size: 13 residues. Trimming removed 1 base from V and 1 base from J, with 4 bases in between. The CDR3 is CASSLLANTEAFF. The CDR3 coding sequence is TGTGCCAGCAGTTTATTGGCGAACACTGAAGCTTTCTTT.

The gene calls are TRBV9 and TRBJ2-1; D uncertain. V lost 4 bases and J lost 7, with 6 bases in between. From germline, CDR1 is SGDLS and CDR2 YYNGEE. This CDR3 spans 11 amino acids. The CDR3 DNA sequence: TGTGCCAGCAGCCAGCGAAATGAGCAGTTCTTC. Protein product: CASSQRNEQFF.

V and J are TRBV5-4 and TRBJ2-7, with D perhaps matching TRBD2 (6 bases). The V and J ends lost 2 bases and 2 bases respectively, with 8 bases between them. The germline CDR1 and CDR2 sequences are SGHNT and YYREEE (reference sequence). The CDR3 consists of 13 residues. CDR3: CASSFTGAYEQYF. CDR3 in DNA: TGTGCCAGCAGCTTCACGGGGGCCTACGAGCAGTACTTC.

The CDR3 DNA reads TGCGCCAGCAGCCTGGAACCGGGACTAGCGGGAAGTAGGGCCACAGATACGCAGTATTTT. Translated, it gives CASSLEPGLAGSRATDTQYF. V usage is TRBV5-1 and J usage is TRBJ2-3, with 13 bases that match TRBD2. V shed 4 bases and J 2 bases; nucleotides not matched to a gene: 16. CDR3 length: 20 amino acids. The germline V gene has CDR1 SGHRS and CDR2 YFSETQ.

CDR3 sequence reads: CASSLPGTGKNTEAFF. In nucleotides, the CDR3 is TGTGCCAGCAGCTTACCCGGGACAGGGAAGAACACTGAAGCTTTCTTT. V is TRBV7-6 and J is TRBJ1-1; TRBD1 agrees at 9 bases. The CDR3 sequence is 16 residues long. V lost 2 bases, J lost 1 base, and 5 bases stayed unmatched. Germline V lookup: CDR1 SGHVS, CDR2 FNYEAQ.

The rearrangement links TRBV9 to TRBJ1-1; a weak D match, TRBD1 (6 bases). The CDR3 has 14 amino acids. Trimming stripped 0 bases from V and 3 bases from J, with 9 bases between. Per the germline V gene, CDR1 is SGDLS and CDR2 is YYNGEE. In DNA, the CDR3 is TGTGCCAGCAGCGTAGGGGCAGGGGACACTGAAGCTTTCTTT. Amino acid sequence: CASSVGAGDTEAFF.

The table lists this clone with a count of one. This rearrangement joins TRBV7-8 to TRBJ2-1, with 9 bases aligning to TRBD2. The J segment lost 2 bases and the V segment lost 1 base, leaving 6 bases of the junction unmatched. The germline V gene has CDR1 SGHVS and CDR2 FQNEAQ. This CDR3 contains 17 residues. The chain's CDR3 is CASSLVRLAETYNEQFF. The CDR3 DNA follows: TGTGCCAGCAGCTTAGTTAGACTAGCGGAGACCTACAATGAGCAGTTCTTC. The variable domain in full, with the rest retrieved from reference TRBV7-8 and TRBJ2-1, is GAGVSQSPRYKVAKRGQDVALRCDPISGHVSLFWYQQALGQGPEFLTYFQNEAQLDKSGLPSDRFFAERPEGSVSTLKIQRTQQEDSAVYLCASSLVRLAETYNEQFFGPGTRLTVL.

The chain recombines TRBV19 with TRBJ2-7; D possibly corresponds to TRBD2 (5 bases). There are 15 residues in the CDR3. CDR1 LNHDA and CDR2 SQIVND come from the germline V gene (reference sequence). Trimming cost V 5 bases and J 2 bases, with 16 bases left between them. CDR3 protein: CASSSSSFSTYEQYF. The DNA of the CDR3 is TGTGCCAGTAGTTCCTCTAGCTTCTCAACCTACGAGCAGTACTTC.

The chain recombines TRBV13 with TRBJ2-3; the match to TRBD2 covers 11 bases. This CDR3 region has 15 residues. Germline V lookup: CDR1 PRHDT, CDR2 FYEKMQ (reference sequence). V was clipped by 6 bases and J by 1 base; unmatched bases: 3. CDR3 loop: CASRPTSGGTDTQYF. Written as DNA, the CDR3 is TGTGCCAGCAGGCCGACTAGCGGGGGCACAGATACGCAGTATTTT.

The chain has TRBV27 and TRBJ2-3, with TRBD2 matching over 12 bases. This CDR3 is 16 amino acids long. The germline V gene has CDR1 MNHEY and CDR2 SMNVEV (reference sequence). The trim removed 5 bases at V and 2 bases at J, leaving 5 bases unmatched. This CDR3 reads CASSPGTSGYTDTQYF. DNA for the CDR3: TGTGCCAGCAGTCCGGGGACTAGCGGGTACACAGATACGCAGTATTTT.

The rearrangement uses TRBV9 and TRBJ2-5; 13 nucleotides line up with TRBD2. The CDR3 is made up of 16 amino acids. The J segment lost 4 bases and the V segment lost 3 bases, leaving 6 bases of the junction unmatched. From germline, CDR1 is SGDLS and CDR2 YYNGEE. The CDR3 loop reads CASSASLAGGGETQYF. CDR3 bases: TGTGCCAGCAGCGCCTCACTAGCGGGAGGGGGAGAGACCCAGTACTTC. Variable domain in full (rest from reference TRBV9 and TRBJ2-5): DSGVTQTPKHLITATGQRVTLRCSPRSGDLSVYWYQQSLDQGLQFLIQYYNGEERAKGNILERFSAQQFPDLHSELNLSSLELGDSALYFCASSASLAGGGETQYFGPGTRLLVL.

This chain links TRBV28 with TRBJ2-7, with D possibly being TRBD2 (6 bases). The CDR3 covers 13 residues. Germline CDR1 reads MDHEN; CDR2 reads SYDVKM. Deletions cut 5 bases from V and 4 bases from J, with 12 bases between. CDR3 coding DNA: TGTGCCAGCAGTGTGGAGGGAGCTTACGAGCAGTACTTC. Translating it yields CASSVEGAYEQYF.

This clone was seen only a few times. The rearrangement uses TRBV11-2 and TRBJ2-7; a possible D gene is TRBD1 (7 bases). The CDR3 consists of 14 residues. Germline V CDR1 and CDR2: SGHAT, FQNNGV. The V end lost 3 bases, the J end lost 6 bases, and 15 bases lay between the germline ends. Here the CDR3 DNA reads TGTGCCAGCAGCTTCCAGGGGGGCAACGGCGAGCAGTACTTC. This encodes CASSFQGGNGEQYF.

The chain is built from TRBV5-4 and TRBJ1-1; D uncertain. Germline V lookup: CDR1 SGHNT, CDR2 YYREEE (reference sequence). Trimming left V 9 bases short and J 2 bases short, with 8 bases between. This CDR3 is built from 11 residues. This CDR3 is CATLTNTEAFF. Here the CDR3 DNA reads TGTGCCACCCTTACAAACACTGAAGCTTTCTTT.

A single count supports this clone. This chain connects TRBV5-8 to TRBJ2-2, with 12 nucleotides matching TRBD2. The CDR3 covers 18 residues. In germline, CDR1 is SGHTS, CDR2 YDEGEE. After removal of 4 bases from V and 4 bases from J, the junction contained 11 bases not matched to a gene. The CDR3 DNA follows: TGTGCCAGCAGCCCGGGACTAGCGGGCCGGACGGTCACCGGGGAGCTGTTTTTT. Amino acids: CASSPGLAGRTVTGELFF.

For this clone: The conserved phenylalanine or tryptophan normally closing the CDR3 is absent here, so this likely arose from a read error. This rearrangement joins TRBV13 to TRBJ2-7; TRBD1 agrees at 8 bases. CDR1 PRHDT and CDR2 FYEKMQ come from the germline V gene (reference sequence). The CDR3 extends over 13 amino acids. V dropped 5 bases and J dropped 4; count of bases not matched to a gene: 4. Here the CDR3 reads CASSAGGEYEQYL. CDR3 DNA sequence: TGTGCCAGCAGCGCAGGGGGCGAGTACGAGCAGTACCTC.

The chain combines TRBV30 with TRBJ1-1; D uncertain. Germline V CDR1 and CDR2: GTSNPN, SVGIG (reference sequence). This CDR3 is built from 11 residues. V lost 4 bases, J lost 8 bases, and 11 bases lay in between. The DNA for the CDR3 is TGTGCCTGGACGGGAGTTAGGGAAGCTTTCTTT. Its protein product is CAWTGVREAFF.